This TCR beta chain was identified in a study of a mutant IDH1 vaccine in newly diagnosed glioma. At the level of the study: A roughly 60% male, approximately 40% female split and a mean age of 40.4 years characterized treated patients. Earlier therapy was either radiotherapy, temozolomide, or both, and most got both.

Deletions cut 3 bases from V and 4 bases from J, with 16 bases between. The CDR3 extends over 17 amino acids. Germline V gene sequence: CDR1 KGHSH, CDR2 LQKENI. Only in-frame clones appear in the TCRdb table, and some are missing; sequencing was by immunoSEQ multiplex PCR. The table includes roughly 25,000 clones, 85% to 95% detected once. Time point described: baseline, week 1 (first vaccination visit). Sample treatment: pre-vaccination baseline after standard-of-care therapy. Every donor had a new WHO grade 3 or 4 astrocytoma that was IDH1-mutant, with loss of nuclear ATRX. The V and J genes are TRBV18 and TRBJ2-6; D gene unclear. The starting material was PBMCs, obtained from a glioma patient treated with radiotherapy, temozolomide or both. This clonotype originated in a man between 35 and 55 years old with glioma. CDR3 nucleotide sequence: TGTGCCAGCTCACCCAACCCCCTTGGGTGGGGGGCCAACGTCCTGACTTTC. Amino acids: CASSPNPLGWGANVLTF.